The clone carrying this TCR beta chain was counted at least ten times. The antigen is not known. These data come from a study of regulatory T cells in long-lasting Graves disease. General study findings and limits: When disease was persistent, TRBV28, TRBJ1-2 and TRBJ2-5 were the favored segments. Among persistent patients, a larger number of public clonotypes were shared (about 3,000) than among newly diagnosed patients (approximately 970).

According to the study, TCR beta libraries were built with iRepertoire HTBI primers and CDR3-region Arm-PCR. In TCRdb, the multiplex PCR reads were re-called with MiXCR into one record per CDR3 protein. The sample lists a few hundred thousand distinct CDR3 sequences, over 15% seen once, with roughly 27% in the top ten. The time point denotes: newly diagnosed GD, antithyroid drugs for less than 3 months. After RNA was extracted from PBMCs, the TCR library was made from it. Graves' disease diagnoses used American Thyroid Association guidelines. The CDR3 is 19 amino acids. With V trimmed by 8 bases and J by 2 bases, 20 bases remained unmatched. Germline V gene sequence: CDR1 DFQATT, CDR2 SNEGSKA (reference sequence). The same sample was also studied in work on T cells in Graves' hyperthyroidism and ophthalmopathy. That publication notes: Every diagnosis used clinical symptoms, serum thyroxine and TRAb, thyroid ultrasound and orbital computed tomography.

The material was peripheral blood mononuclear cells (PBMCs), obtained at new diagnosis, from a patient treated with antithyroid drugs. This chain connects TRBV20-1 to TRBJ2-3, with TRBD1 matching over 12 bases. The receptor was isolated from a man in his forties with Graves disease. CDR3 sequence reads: CSPRLLRDRGLEATDTQYF. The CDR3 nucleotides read TGCAGTCCCCGGTTACTCCGGGACAGGGGGCTTGAGGCCACAGATACGCAGTATTTT.